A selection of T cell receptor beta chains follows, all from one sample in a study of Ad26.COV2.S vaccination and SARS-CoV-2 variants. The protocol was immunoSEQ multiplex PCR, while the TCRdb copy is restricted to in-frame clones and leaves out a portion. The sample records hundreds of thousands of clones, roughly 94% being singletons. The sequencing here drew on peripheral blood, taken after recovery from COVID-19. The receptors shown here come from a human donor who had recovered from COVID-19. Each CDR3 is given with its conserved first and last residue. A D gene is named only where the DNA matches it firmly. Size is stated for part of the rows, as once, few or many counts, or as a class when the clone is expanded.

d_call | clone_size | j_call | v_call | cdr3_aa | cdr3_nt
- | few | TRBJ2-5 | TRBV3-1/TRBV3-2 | CASSLGGPQETQYF | TGTGCCAGCAGCCTCGGGGGCCCCCAAGAGACCCAGTACTTC
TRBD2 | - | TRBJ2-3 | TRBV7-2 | CASSPAGGGGNTQYF | TGTGCCAGCAGCCCTGCGGGCGGGGGAGGGAATACGCAGTATTTT
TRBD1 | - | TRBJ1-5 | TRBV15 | CATALDRAPVQPQHF | TGTGCCACCGCCTTGGACAGGGCCCCCGTTCAGCCCCAGCATTTT
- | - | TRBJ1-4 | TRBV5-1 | CASSLVLSGFNEKLFF | TGCGCCAGCAGCTTGGTTTTATCAGGGTTTAATGAAAAACTGTTTTTT
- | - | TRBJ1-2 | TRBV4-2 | CASRGTGPYGYTF | TGTGCCAGCAGAGGTACAGGGCCCTATGGCTACACCTTC
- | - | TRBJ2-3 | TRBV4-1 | CASSQAVTRYF | TGCGCCAGCAGCCAAGCCGTGACGCGGTATTTT
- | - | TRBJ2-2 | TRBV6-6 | CASISGGGANTGELFF | TGTGCCAGCATCTCAGGCGGGGGCGCGAACACCGGGGAGCTGTTTTTT
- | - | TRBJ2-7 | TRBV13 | CASSVRLAGEQYF | TGTGCCAGCAGCGTCAGGTTAGCTGGCGAGCAGTACTTC
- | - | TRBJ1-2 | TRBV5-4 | CASSPQTGNYGYTF | TGTGCCAGCAGCCCACAGACGGGAAACTATGGCTACACCTTC
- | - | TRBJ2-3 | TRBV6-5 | CASSRGKRTDTQYF | TGTGCCAGCAGCCGCGGGAAACGAACAGATACGCAGTATTTT